The subject of this entry is one T cell receptor beta chain. Its target is not known. Trimming cost V 2 bases and J 0 bases, with 10 bases left between them. This CDR3 contains 15 residues. Germline V gene lookup returns CDR1 MNHEY and CDR2 SVGAGI. The data are from a study of OX40 agonist ivuxolimab in advanced cancers. As for the study in general: Therapy given before enrollment (anti-PD-1, anti-PD-L1 or anti-CTLA-4) was allowed, and over 35% had some. General observations from the study: CD8+ T cells were the subset that, on average, had more expanded clones than CD4+. By week 6 at 0.1 to 3.0 mg/kg, blood CD4+ and CD8+ T cells had expanded clonally.

The method was immunoSEQ multiplex PCR; TCRdb's version includes in-frame clones alone and lacks a portion of them. The data show around 62,000 clones, 70% to 85% seen once. The sample here was CD4+ or CD8+ T cells sorted from blood, taken in a trial of the OX40 agonist ivuxolimab. The TCR was taken from an adult with an advanced solid tumor such as melanoma, head and neck, liver or kidney cancer. V and J are TRBV6-5 and TRBJ1-1; D possibly corresponds to TRBD1 (5 bases). CDR3 sequence: CASSYGGALNTEAFF. The CDR3, as DNA: TGTGCCAGCAGTTACGGCGGGGCATTGAACACTGAAGCTTTCTTT.